The 20 T cell receptor beta chains reported below all come from one sample, sequenced in a study of regulatory T cells in long-lasting Graves disease. Time point given: newly diagnosed GD, antithyroid drugs for less than 3 months. Preparation of the TCR library used RNA extracted from PBMCs. According to the study, TCR beta libraries were built with iRepertoire HTBI primers and CDR3-region Arm-PCR. One entry per CDR3 protein, called by TCRdb with MiXCR from the multiplex PCR reads. The sample includes roughly 360,000 distinct CDR3 sequences, about 10% seen only once; the top ten take approximately 17%. A further study also used this sample, focusing on T cells in Graves' hyperthyroidism and ophthalmopathy.

The sequences come from peripheral blood mononuclear cells (PBMCs), collected at new diagnosis, from a patient treated with antithyroid drugs. These receptors all stem from a young woman with Graves disease.

Details on this clonotype: This may come from a read error, since a much larger clone is one base off. The V call is TRBV30, the J call TRBJ1-1; no clear D. This CDR3 spans 14 amino acids. Germline V CDR1 and CDR2: GTSNPN, SVGIG (reference sequence). CDR3 amino acids: CARSVWSIPGEAFF. The CDR3 nucleotides read TGTGCCCGGAGTGTATGGTCCATCCCCGGTGAAGCTTTCTTT.

Worth noting for this clonotype: A much larger clone sits a single nucleotide away, making a read error possible. The V call is TRBV7-2, the J call TRBJ1-1; the D is unclear. The CDR3 extends over 17 amino acids. Germline CDR1 reads SGHTA; CDR2 reads FQGNSA. The DNA for the CDR3 is TGTGTCAGCAGCTTAGACGTTAGGACGTGGGTTGACACTGAAGCTTTCTTT. Its protein product is CVSSLDVRTWVDTEAFF.

This clonotype was found many times. The chain links TRBV7-8 to TRBJ2-5; D call uncertain. Germline V gene sequence: CDR1 SGHVS, CDR2 FQNEAQ. CDR3 length equals 16 residues. With 5 bases removed from V and 2 bases from J, the gap between germline ends came to 18 bases. CDR3 in DNA: TGTGCCAGCAGCCCCGCGACCCGACGCGGACAAGAGACCCAGTACTTC. Translation gives CASSPATRRGQETQYF. Variable domain in full (rest from reference TRBV7-8 and TRBJ2-5): GAGVSQSPRYKVAKRGQDVALRCDPISGHVSLFWYQQALGQGPEFLTYFQNEAQLDKSGLPSDRFFAERPEGSVSTLKIQRTQQEDSAVYLCASSPATRRGQETQYFGPGTRLLVL.

The chain links TRBV2 to TRBJ2-1; TRBD2 matches at 9 bases. Trimming removed 6 bases from V and 3 bases from J; junction bases left unmatched: 6. This CDR3 region has 15 residues. The germline V gene encodes CDR1 SNHLY and CDR2 FYNNEI. CDR3 DNA: TGTGCCAGCAGCGCTAGCGGGGCCCTCTACAATGAGCAGTTCTTC. Translated: CASSASGALYNEQFF. Drawing the rest from reference TRBV2 and TRBJ2-1, the complete variable domain is EPEVTQTPSHQVTQMGQEVILRCVPISNHLYFYWYRQILGQKVEFLVSFYNNEISEKSEIFDDQFSVERPDGSNFTLKIRSTKLEDSAMYFCASSASGALYNEQFFGPGTRLTVL.

In this sample, this clonotype turned up many times. The V gene is TRBV6-5, the J gene TRBJ2-1; D gene ambiguous. This CDR3 region has 11 residues. In germline, CDR1 is MNHEY, CDR2 SVGAGI. Deletions cut 3 bases from V and 13 bases from J, with 10 bases between. The chain's CDR3 is CASSYGALQFF. CDR3 bases: TGTGCCAGCAGTTATGGTGCTTTACAGTTCTTC.

The chain joins TRBV19 to TRBJ2-5, with 7 positions matching TRBD2. The V and J ends lost 3 bases and 0 bases, in that order; junction bases with no gene match: 13. The CDR3 runs to 18 residues. Germline V gene lookup returns CDR1 LNHDA and CDR2 SQIVND (reference sequence). CDR3 sequence (DNA): TGTGCCAGTAGTATTGGCTGGCTGTCTAGCGGTTACCAAGAGACCCAGTACTTC. Translation: CASSIGWLSSGYQETQYF.

This clonotype was recorded many times. The chain has TRBV27 and TRBJ1-1, with TRBD1 matching over 8 bases. Trimming cost V 10 bases and J 10 bases; bases outside gene matches: 11. The CDR3 is made up of 12 amino acids. Germline V gene lookup returns CDR1 MNHEY and CDR2 SMNVEV (reference sequence). The CDR3 nucleotides read TGTGCCATACAATCTACAGGGGGATTAGCTTTCTTT. Its translation: CAIQSTGGLAFF.

This clonotype was found many times. J is TRBJ1-1 and V is TRBV20-1; D not certain. V gave up 6 bases and J gave up 7 bases, with 15 bases separating them. The CDR3 is 12 amino acids. Germline V gene sequence: CDR1 DFQATT, CDR2 SNEGSKA (reference sequence). CDR3 protein: CSARTTGYEAFF. In DNA form, the CDR3 reads TGCAGTGCCAGGACGACCGGATATGAAGCTTTCTTT.

As DNA, the CDR3 is TGTGCCAGCAGCGAAACTGACAGGGGTCCCAATCAGCCCCAGCATTTT. This encodes CASSETDRGPNQPQHF. The chain recombines TRBV7-6 with TRBJ1-5, with 8 positions matching TRBD1. V lost 5 bases and J lost 3; bases outside the gene matches: 9. The CDR3 loop spans 16 amino acids. Germline-derived CDR1 and CDR2 are SGHVS and FNYEAQ.

The table lists this clonotype with a few counts. V usage is TRBV11-2 and J usage is TRBJ2-6; maybe TRBD1 (6 bases). CDR1 SGHAT and CDR2 FQNNGV come from the germline V gene. This CDR3 has 18 amino acids. Trimming stripped 4 bases from V and 4 bases from J, with 20 bases between. The CDR3 DNA is TGTGCCAGCAGCTCTAGAAATTCCAGGGGCTGGGGGGCCAACGTCCTGACTTTC. Amino acid sequence: CASSSRNSRGWGANVLTF.

This clonotype was seen ten or more times. This chain connects TRBV19 to TRBJ2-1; 9 nucleotides match TRBD1. Germline V gene lookup returns CDR1 LNHDA and CDR2 SQIVND (reference sequence). CDR3 size: 16 residues. The V segment lost 5 bases and the J segment 8 bases; nucleotides outside the gene matches: 13. The CDR3 sequence: CASSPVVGQGWYEQFF. CDR3 bases: TGTGCCAGTAGTCCCGTCGTAGGACAGGGGTGGTATGAGCAGTTCTTC.

This clonotype came up once. The likely explanation is a read error, given a far larger clone one base away. This chain connects TRBV12-3 or TRBV12-4 to TRBJ2-5, with 7 bases fitting TRBD1. The CDR3 is made up of 14 amino acids. V trimming: 8 bases; J trimming: 1 base; junction bases outside the gene matches: 7. The CDR3 loop reads CASGPDRAQETQYF. CDR3 in DNA: TGTGCCAGCGGCCCCGACAGGGCCCAAGAGACCCAGTACTTC.

This clonotype was detected ten times or more. This rearrangement joins TRBV6-5 to TRBJ2-3, with D tentatively TRBD2 (5 bases). Looked up from germline, CDR1 is MNHEY and CDR2 is SVGAGI. This CDR3 is built from 15 residues. With 2 bases removed from V and 1 base from J, the gap between germline ends came to 10 bases. This CDR3 is CASSYLPGGTDTQYF. The CDR3 DNA reads as TGTGCCAGCAGTTACCTCCCCGGGGGCACAGATACGCAGTATTTT.

Many counts were recorded for this clonotype. The chain couples TRBV30 to TRBJ2-3, with D tentatively TRBD1 (7 bases). This CDR3 has 13 residues. V lost 3 bases, J lost 6 bases, and 13 bases lay in between. Germline V gene sequence: CDR1 GTSNPN, CDR2 SVGIG (reference sequence). CDR3 in amino acids: CAWSATGRDTQYF. CDR3 nucleotides: TGTGCCTGGAGCGCGACAGGGAGGGATACGCAGTATTTT.

There are many counts of this clonotype. J is TRBJ2-7 and V is TRBV19, with unresolved D. Germline V gene data show CDR1 as LNHDA and CDR2 as SQIVND (reference sequence). Trimming pared 6 bases from V and 0 bases from J, leaving 9 bases between. This CDR3 is built from 13 residues. CDR3 DNA sequence: TGTGCCAGTAGGTTACGGAGCTCCTACGAGCAGTACTTC. This translates into CASRLRSSYEQYF.

This clonotype was seen ten or more times. The V call is TRBV7-6, the J call TRBJ1-2, with 7 bases matching TRBD1. The CDR3 length is 14 residues. After removal of 1 base from V and 4 bases from J, the junction contained 3 bases not matched to a gene. CDR1 SGHVS and CDR2 FNYEAQ come from the germline V gene. CDR3 sequence: CASSLGRTGYGYTF. The DNA of the CDR3 is TGTGCCAGCAGCTTAGGAAGGACAGGCTATGGCTACACCTTC.

The rearrangement links TRBV27 to TRBJ2-1; unclear D gene. The germline V gene encodes CDR1 MNHEY and CDR2 SMNVEV (reference sequence). V lost 5 bases and J lost 1, with 15 bases in between. The CDR3 has 16 amino acids. CDR3 amino acids: CASSPVVLVSYNEQFF. The CDR3 DNA is TGTGCCAGCAGTCCCGTAGTCTTAGTATCCTACAATGAGCAGTTCTTC.

The chain carries TRBV11-2 and TRBJ2-1; 12 nucleotides match TRBD2. Germline V gene sequence: CDR1 SGHAT, CDR2 FQNNGV. J lost 2 bases, V lost 0 bases, and 11 bases had no gene match. CDR3 size: 20 residues. CDR3 protein: CASSLDRGLAGGLAYNEQFF. CDR3 nucleotide sequence: TGTGCCAGCAGCTTAGATCGAGGGCTAGCGGGAGGGTTAGCCTACAATGAGCAGTTCTTC.

Only a few counts were recorded for this clonotype. The V call is TRBV9, the J call TRBJ1-4; D is ambiguous. The CDR3 length is 18 residues. Germline assignment: CDR1 SGDLS and CDR2 YYNGEE. The V and J ends lost 0 bases and 0 bases respectively, with 15 bases between them. CDR3 sequence: CASSVGVLSPTTNEKLFF. The CDR3 DNA is TGTGCCAGCAGCGTAGGGGTATTATCCCCCACAACTAATGAAAAACTGTTTTTT.

This clonotype has at least ten counts. The chain carries TRBV28 and TRBJ2-2; the D is unclear. The CDR3 runs to 15 residues. CDR1 is MDHEN, CDR2 SYDVKM, per germline. V shed 6 bases and J shed 7 bases, with 18 bases lying between them. CDR3 DNA: TGTGCCAGCAGGGCCGGTCCCCTCAAAGTCGGGGAGCTGTTTTTT. It specifies CASRAGPLKVGELFF.